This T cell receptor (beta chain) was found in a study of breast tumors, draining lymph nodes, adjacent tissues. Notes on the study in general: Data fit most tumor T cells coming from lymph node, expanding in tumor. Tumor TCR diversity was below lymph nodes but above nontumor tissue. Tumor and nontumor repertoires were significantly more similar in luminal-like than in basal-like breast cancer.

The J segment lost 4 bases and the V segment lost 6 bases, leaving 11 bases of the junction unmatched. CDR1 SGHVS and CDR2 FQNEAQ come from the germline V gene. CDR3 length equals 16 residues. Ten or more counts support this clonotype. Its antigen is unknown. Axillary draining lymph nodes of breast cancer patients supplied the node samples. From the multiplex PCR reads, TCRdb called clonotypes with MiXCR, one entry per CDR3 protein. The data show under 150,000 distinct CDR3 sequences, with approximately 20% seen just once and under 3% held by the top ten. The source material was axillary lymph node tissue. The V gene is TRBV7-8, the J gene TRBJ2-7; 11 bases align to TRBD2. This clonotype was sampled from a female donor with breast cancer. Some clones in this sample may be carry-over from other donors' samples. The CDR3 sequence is CASSSGGSSGRYEQYF. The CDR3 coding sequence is TGTGCCAGCAGTTCGGGTGGGTCTAGCGGGAGGTACGAGCAGTACTTC.